The following is a T cell receptor beta chain sequence with its context. The data stem from a study of T-cell reconstitution after alpha-beta-depleted transplantation in children. The TCRbeta library was prepared with unique molecular identifiers. TCRdb recomputed calls from the PCR reads with MiXCR, one row per CDR3 protein. This table holds around 680,000 distinct CDR3 sequences, over 15% found once. The V gene end was trimmed by 1 base and the J gene end by 5 bases; junction bases not matched to a gene: 1. The CDR3 runs to 14 residues. Germline CDR1 reads SGHDN; CDR2 reads FVKESK. The sample in question was PBMCs from the stem cell graft donor, obtained from the stem cell graft. The V gene is TRBV14, the J gene TRBJ1-3; 8 bases line up with TRBD1. This TCR was recovered from a human donor who donated a stem cell graft to a child with acute myeloid leukemia. CDR3: CASSQAGGRNTIYF. The CDR3 bases are TGTGCCAGCAGCCAAGCAGGGGGCCGAAACACCATATATTTT. The whole variable domain, remainder taken from reference TRBV14 and TRBJ1-3, is EAGVTQFPSHSVIEKGQTVTLRCDPISGHDNLYWYRRVMGKEIKFLLHFVKESKQDESGMPNNRFLAERTGGTYSTLKVQPAELEDSGVYFCASSQAGGRNTIYFGEGSWLTVV.